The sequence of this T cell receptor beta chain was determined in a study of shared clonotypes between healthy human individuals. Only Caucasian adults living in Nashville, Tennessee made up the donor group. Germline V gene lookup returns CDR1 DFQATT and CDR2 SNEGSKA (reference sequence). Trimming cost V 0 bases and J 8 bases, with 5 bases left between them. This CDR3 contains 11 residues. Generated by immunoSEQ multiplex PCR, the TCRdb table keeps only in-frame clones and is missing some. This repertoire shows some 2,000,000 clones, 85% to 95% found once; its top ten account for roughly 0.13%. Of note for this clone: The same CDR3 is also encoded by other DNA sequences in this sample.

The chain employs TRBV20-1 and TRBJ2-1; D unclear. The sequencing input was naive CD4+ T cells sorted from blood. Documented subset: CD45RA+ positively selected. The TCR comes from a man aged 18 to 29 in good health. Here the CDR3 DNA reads TGCAGTGCTAGAGAGAGACATGAGCAGTTCTTC. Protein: CSARERHEQFF.